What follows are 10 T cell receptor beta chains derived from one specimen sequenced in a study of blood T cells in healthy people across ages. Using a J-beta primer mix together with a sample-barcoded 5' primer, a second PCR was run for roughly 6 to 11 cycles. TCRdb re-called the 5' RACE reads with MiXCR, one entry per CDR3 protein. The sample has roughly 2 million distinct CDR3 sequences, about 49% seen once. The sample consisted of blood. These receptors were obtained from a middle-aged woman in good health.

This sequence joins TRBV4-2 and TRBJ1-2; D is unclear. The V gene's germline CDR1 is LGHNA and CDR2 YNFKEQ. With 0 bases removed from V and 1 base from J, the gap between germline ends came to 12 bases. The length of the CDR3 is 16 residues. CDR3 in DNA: TGTGCCAGCAGCCAAGATGCGGTCAGCCTTAACTATGGCTACACCTTC. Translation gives CASSQDAVSLNYGYTF.

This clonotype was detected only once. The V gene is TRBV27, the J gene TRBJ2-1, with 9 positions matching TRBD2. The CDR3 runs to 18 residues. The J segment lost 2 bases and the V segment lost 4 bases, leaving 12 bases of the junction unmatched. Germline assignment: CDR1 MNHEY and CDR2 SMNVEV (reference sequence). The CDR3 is CASSSGFFRGGAYNEQFF. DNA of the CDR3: TGTGCCAGCAGTTCGGGGTTTTTTCGCGGGGGGGCCTACAATGAGCAGTTCTTC.

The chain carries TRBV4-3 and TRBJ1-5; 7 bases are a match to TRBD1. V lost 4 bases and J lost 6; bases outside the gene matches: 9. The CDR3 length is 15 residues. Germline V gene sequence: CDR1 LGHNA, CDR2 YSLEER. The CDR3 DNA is TGCGCCAGCAGCCCGGGAGACAGGGAGGCTCAGCCCCAGCATTTT. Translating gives CASSPGDREAQPQHF.

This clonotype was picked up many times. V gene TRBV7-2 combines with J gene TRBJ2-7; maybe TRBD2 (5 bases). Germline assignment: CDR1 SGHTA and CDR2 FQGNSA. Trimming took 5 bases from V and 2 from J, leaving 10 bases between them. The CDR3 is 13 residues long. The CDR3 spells CASSRGRPYEQYF. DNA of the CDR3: TGTGCCAGCAGCCGAGGGCGGCCCTACGAGCAGTACTTC.

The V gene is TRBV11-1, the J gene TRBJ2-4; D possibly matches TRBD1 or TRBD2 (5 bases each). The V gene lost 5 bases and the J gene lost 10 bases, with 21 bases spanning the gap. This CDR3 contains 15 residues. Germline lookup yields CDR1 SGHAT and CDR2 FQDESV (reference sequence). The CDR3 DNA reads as TGTGCCAGCAGCGTCAACCGGGACCCACTGTATATTCAGTACTTC. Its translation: CASSVNRDPLYIQYF.

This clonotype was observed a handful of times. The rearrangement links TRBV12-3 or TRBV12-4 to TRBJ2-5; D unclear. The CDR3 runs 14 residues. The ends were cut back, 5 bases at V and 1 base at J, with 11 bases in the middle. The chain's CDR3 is CASSPGPAQETQYF. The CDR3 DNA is TGTGCCAGCAGTCCCGGGCCAGCCCAAGAGACCCAGTACTTC.

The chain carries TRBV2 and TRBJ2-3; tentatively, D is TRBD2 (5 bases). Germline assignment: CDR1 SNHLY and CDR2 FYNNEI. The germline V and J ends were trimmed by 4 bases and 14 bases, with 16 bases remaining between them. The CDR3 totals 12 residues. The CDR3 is CASSVARARGYF. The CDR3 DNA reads TGTGCCAGCAGTGTAGCTCGAGCTCGGGGGTATTTT.

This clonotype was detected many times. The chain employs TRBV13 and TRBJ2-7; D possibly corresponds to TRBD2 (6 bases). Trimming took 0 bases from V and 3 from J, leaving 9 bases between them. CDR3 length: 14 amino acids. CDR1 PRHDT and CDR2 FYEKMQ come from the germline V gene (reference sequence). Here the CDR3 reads CASSLGEGGYEQYF. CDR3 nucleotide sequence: TGTGCCAGCAGCTTAGGGGAGGGAGGCTACGAGCAGTACTTC.

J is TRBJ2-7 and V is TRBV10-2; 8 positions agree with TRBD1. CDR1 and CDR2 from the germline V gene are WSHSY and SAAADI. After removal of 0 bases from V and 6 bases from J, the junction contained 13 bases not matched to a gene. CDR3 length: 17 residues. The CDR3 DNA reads TGCGCCAGCAGTGAGTCAAGGAGGGGACAGGTAGTACGCGAGCAGTACTTC. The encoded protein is CASSESRRGQVVREQYF.

CDR3 sequence (DNA): TGTGCCAGCAGTCCCGGACCCTCGGCGTATGAGCAGTACTTC. This codes for CASSPGPSAYEQYF. The chain is built from TRBV12-3 or TRBV12-4 and TRBJ2-7; D is uncertain. The CDR3 contains 14 residues. Trimming left V 5 bases short and J 7 bases short, with 18 bases between.